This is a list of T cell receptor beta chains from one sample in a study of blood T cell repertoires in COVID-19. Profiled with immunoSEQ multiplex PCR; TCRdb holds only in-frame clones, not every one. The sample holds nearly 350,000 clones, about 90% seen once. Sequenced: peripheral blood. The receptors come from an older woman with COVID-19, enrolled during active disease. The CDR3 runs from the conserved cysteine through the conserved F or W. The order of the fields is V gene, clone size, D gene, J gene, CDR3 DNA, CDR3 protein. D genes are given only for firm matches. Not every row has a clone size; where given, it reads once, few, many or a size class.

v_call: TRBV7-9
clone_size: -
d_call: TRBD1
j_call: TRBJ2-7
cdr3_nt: TGTGCCAGCAGCAAAAGGGACAGCTCCTACGAGCAGTACTTC
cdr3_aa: CASSKRDSSYEQYF

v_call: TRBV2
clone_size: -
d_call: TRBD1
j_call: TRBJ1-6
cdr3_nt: TGTGCCAGCGACCGAGGGGACAGTTATAATTCACCCCTCCACTTT
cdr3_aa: CASDRGDSYNSPLHF

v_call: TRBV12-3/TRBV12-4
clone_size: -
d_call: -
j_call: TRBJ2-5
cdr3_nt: TGTGCCAGCAGTTTGCCCGGTGGGACCCAGTACTTC
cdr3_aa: CASSLPGGTQYF

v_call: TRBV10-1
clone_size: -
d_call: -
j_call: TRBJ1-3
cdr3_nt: TGCGCCAGCACATGGGTAGCCGGAAACACCATATATTTT
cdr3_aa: CASTWVAGNTIYF

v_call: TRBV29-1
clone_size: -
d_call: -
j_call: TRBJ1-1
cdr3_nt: TGCAGCGCTTATAGGGAGGCAGGGATATCTGAAGCTTTCTTT
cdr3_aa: CSAYREAGISEAFF

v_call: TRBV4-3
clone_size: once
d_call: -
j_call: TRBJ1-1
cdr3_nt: TGCGCCAGCAGCCAAGAGACTGGGGGCAGGGCGAACACTGAAGCTTTCTTT
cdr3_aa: CASSQETGGRANTEAFF

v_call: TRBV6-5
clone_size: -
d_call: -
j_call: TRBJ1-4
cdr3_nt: TGTGCCAGCAGTCGCATCGGGACAAGTGGAGAAAAACTGTTTTTT
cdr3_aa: CASSRIGTSGEKLFF

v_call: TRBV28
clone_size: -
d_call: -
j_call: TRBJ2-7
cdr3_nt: TGTGCCAGCAGTCTGGGGCAGCCCTACGAGCAGTACTTC
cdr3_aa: CASSLGQPYEQYF

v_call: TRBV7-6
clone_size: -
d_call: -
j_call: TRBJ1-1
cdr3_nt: TGTGCCAGCAGCTCATATGCGACTGAAGCTTTCTTT
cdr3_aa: CASSSYATEAFF

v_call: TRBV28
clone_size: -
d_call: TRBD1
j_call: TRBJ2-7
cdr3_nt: TGTGCCAGCAGTTTATTAGGGACAGGGGGCGCTGGCGAGCAGTACTTC
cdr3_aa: CASSLLGTGGAGEQYF

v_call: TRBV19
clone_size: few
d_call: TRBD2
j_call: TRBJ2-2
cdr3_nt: TGTGCCAGTACCCGAACTAGCGGGGGGACTTTTAACACCGGGGAGCTGTTTTTT
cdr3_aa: CASTRTSGGTFNTGELFF

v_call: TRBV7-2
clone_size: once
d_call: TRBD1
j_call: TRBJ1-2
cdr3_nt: TGTGCCAGCAGCTTAGGACACAACAGGGGCGGCTACACCTTC
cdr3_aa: CASSLGHNRGGYTF

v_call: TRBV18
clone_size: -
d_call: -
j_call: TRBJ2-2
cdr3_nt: TGTGCCAGCTCACCAAACGAGGGCGGGGAGCTGTTTTTT
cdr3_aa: CASSPNEGGELFF

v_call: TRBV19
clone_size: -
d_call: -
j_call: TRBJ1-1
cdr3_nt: TGTGCCAGCTTGGGGCGGGGTTCAATCGTAACTGAAGCTTTCTTT
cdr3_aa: CASLGRGSIVTEAFF

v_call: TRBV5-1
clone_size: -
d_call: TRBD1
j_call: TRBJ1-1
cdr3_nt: TGCGCCAGCAGCGTGACAGGGAGCGACACTGAAGCTTTCTTT
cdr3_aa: CASSVTGSDTEAFF

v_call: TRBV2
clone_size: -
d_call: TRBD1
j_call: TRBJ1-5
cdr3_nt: TGTGCCAGCAGTGACCCGACAGGGGGCAATCAGCCCCAGCATTTT
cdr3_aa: CASSDPTGGNQPQHF

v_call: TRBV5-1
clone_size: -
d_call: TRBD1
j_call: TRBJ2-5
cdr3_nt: TGCGCCAGCAGCGTATCCGGGACAGGGGGAGGCGAGACCCAGTACTTC
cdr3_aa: CASSVSGTGGGETQYF

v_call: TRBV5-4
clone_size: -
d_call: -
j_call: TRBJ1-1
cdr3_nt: TGTGCCAGTACCCTCCCGGGGGGCCTTAACACTGAAGCTTTCTTT
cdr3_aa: CASTLPGGLNTEAFF

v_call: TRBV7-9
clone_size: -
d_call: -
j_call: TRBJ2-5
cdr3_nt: TGTGCCAGCAGCTCCCTGACAGGTGACTCTCTTCAAGAGACCCAGTACTTC
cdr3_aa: CASSSLTGDSLQETQYF

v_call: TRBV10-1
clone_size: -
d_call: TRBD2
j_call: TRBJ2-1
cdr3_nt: TGCGCCAGCAGTGATCCTAGGACTAGCCTCAATGAGCAGTTCTTC
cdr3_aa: CASSDPRTSLNEQFF

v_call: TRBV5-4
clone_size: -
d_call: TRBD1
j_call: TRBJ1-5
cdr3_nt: TGTGCCAGCAGCCCGGGACAGTACGGGCCCCAGCATTTT
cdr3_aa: CASSPGQYGPQHF

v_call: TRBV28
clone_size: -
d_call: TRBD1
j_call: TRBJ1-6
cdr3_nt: TGTGCCAGCAGCCGACAGGGCCGACCCCTCCACTTT
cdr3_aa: CASSRQGRPLHF

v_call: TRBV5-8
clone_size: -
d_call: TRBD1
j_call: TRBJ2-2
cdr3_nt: TGTGCCAGCAGCCTAGAAAGGACAGGGGTGGTCGGGGAGCTGTTTTTT
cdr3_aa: CASSLERTGVVGELFF

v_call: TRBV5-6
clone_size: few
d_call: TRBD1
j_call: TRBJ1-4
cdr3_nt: TGTGCCAGCAGCACCCCGGGACAGGGTTGGGAAAAACTGTTTTTT
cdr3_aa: CASSTPGQGWEKLFF

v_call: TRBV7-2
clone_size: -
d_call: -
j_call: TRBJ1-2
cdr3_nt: TGTGCCAGCAGCTCCGACAGAATCTATGGCTACACCTTC
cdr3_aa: CASSSDRIYGYTF

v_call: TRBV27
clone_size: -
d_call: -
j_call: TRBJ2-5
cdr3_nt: TGTGCCAGCAGTTCGCTTCCCAGGGAAGGAGAGACCCAGTACTTC
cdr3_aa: CASSSLPREGETQYF

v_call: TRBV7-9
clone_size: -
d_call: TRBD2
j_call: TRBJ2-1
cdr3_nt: TGTGCCAGCAGCTCTAGCGGGGGGACGAGCTCCTACAATGAGCAGTTCTTC
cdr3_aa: CASSSSGGTSSYNEQFF

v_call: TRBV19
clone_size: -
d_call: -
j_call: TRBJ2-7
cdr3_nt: TGTGCCAGTAGTATAAAGGCTAGCTACGAGCAGTACTTC
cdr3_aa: CASSIKASYEQYF

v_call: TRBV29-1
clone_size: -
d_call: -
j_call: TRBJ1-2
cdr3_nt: TGCAGCGTTGAGGTCGGGGGGAAATCAGGCTACACCTTC
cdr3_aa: CSVEVGGKSGYTF

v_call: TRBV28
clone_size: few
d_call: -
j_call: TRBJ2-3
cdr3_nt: TGTGCCAGCAGTCCACCCTCTGCGGAACTAACAGATACGCAGTATTTT
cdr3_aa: CASSPPSAELTDTQYF

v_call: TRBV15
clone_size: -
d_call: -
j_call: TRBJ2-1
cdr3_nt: TGTGCCACCAGCAGAGTCGGCCTAGCCGGGTCGGATGAGCAGTTCTTC
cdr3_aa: CATSRVGLAGSDEQFF

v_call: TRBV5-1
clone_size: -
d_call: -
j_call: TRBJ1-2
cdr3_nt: TGCGCCAGCAGCCTGGGGCGGAACTATGGCTACACCTTC
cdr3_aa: CASSLGRNYGYTF

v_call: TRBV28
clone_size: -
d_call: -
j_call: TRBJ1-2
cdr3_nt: TGTGCCAGCAGCCTGGCCTACTATGGCTACACCTTC
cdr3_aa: CASSLAYYGYTF

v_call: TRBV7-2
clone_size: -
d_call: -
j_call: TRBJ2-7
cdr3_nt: TGTGCCAGCAGCTTAGTTGTCGGGGAGCAGTACTTC
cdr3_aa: CASSLVVGEQYF

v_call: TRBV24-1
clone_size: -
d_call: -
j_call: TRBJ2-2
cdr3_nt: TGTGCCACCAGTGACTGGACAGAGAACACCGGGGAGCTGTTTTTT
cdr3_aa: CATSDWTENTGELFF

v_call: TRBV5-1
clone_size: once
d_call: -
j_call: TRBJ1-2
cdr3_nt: TGCGCCAGCAGCGTCCTTGACAGAATAGACGGCTACACCTTC
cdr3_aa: CASSVLDRIDGYTF

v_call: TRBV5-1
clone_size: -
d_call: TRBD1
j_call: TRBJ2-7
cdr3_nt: TGCGCCAGCAGCTTGTTTGCGACAGGGGAAACCGAGCAGTACTTC
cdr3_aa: CASSLFATGETEQYF

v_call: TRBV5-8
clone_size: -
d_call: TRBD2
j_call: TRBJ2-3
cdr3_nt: TGTGCCAGTCCCTCCTCCCTAGCGGGGCCCACAGATACGCAGTATTTT
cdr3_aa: CASPSSLAGPTDTQYF

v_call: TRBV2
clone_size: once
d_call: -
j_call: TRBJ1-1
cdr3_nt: TGTGCCAGCAGAGAGGGAGACACTGAAGCTTTCTTT
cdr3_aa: CASREGDTEAFF

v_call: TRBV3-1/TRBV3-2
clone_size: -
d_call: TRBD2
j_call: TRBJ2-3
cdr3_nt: TGTGCCAGCAGCCAAGAAGGTAGCGGGGGGCCGGGAGATACGCAGTATTTT
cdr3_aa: CASSQEGSGGPGDTQYF

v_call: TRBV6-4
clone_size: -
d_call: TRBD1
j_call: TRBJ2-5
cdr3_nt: TGTGCCAGCAGTCCAATCCGGGACAGGGGACCACAAATACAAGAGACCCAGTACTTC
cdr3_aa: CASSPIRDRGPQIQETQYF

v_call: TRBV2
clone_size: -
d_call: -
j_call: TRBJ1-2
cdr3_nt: TGTGCCAGCAGTGACGTGACAGCATCCTATGGCTACACCTTC
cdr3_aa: CASSDVTASYGYTF

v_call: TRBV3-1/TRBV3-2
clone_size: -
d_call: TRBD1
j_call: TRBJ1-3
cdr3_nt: TGTGCCAGCAGCCAAGGGACAGGGAGGAACACCATATATTTT
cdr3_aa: CASSQGTGRNTIYF

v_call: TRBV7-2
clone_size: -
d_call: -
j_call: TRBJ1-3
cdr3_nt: TGTGCCAGCAGCTTAGCTTTTGTAGGAAGCGCCATATATTTT
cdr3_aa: CASSLAFVGSAIYF

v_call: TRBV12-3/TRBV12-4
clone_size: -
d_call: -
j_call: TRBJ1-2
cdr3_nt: TGTGCCAGCAGTTTAACATATGGCTACACCTTC
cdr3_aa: CASSLTYGYTF

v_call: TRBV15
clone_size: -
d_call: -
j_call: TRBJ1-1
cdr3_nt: TGTGCCACCAGCAGGTCAGGGTCCACTGAAGCTTTCTTT
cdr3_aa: CATSRSGSTEAFF

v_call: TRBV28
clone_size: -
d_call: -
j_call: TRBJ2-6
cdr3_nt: TGTGCCAGCAGTTTCGGGATAGCCGGGGCCAACGTCCTGACTTTC
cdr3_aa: CASSFGIAGANVLTF

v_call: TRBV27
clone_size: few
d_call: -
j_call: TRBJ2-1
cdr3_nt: TGTGCCAGCAGTTTGGAGGTGGGGGCGAACAATGAGCAGTTCTTC
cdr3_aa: CASSLEVGANNEQFF

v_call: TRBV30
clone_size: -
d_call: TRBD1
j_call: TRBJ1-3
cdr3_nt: TGTGCCTGGGATCGGGACAGGGAGTATGGAAACACCATATATTTT
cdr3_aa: CAWDRDREYGNTIYF